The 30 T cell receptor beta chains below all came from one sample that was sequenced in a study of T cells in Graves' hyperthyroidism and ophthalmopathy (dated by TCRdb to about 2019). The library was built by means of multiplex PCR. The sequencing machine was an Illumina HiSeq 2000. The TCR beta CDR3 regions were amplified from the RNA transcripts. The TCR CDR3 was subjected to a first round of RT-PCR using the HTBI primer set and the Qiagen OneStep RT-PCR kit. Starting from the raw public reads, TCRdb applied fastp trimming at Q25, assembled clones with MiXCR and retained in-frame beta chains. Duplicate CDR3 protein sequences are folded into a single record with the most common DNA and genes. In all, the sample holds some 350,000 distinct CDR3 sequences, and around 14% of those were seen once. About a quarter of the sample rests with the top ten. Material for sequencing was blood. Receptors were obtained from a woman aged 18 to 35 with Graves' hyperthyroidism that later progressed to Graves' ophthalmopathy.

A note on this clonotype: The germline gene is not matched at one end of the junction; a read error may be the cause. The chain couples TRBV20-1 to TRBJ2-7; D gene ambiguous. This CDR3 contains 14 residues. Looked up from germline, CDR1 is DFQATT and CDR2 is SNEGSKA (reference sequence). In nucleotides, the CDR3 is TGCAGTGCTAGGCCGCCAGCCTTAGCCTACGAGCGGTACTTC. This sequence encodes CSARPPALAYERYF.

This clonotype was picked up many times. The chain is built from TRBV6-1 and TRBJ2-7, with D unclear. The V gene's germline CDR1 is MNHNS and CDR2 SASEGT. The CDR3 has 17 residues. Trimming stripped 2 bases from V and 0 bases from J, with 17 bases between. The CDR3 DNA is TGTGCCAGCAGTGAATTTAAGTTGGCGAGCCCCTCCTACGAGCAGTACTTC. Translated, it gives CASSEFKLASPSYEQYF.

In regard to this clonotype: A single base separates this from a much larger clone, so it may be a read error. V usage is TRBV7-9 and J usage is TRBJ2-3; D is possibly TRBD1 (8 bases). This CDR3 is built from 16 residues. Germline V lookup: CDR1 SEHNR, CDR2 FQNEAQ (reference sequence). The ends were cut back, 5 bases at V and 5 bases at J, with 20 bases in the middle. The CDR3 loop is CASSTQRTGRVDTQYF. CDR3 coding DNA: TGTGCCAGCAGCACACAACGGACAGGGAGGGTAGATACGCAGTATTTT.

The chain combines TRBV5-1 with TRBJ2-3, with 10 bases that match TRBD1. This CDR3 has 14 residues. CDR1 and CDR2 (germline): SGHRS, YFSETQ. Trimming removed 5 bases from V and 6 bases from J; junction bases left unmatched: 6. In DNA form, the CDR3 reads TGCGCCAGCAGTCTAGACAGGGGGCACGATACGCAGTATTTT. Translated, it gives CASSLDRGHDTQYF. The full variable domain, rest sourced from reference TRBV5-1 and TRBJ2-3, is KAGVTQTPRYLIKTRGQQVTLSCSPISGHRSVSWYQQTPGQGLQFLFEYFSETQRNKGNFPGRFSGRQFSNSRSEMNVSTLELGDSALYLCASSLDRGHDTQYFGPGTRLTVL.

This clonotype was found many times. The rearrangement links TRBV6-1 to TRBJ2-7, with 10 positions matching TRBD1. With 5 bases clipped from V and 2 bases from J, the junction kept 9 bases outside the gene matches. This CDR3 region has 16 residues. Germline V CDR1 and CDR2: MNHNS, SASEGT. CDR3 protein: CASSKGTGAKTYEQYF. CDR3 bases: TGTGCCAGCAGTAAAGGGACAGGGGCTAAAACCTACGAGCAGTACTTC.

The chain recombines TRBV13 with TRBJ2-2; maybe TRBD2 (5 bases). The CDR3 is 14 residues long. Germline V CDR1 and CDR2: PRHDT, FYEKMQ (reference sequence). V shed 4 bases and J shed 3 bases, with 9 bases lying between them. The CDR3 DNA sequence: TGTGCCAGCAGCTCGGGGTGGGACACCGGGGAGCTGTTTTTT. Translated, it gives CASSSGWDTGELFF.

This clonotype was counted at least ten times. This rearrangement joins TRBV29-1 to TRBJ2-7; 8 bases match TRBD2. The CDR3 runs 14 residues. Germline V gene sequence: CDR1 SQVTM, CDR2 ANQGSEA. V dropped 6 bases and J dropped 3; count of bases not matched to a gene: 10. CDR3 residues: CSVRGVAGSYEQYF. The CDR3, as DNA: TGCAGCGTCCGAGGGGTAGCGGGAAGCTACGAGCAGTACTTC.

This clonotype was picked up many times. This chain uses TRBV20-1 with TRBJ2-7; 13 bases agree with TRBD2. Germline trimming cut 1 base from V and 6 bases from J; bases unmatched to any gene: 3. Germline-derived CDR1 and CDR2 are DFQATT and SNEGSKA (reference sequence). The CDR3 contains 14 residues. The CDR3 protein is CSARGLAGGIEQYF. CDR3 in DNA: TGCAGTGCTAGAGGACTAGCGGGAGGAATCGAGCAGTACTTC.

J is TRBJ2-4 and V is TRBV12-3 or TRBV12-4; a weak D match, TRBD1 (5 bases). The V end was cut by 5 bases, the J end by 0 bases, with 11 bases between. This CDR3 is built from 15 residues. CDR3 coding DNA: TGTGCCAGCAGTACCGCAGGGTTAGCCAAAAACATTCAGTACTTC. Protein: CASSTAGLAKNIQYF.

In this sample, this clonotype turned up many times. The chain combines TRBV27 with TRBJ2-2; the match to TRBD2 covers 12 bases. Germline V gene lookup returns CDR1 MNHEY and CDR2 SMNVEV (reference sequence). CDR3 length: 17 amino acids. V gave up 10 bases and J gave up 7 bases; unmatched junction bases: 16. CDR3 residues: CATQGRLAGEGHGELFF. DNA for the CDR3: TGTGCCACCCAAGGCCGACTAGCGGGAGAGGGTCACGGGGAGCTGTTTTTT.

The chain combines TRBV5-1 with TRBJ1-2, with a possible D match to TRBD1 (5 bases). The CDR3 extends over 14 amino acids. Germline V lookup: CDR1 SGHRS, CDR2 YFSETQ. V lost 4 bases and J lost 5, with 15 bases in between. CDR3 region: CASSPGRNFYGYTF. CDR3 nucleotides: TGCGCCAGCAGCCCGGGACGGAACTTTTATGGCTACACCTTC.

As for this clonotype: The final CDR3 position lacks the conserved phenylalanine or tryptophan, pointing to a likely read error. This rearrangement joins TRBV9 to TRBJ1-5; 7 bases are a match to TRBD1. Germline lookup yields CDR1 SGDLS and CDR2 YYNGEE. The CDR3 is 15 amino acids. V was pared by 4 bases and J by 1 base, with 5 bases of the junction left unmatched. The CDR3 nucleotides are TGTGCCAGCAGCCCTACAGGGGCCAGCAATCAGCCCCAGCATCTT. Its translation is CASSPTGASNQPQHL.

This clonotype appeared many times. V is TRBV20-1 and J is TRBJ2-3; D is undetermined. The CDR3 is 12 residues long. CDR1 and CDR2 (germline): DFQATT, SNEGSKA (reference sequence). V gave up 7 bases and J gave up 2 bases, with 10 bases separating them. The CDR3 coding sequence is TGCAGTGTGGGGATCAACACAGATACGCAGTATTTT. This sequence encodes CSVGINTDTQYF.

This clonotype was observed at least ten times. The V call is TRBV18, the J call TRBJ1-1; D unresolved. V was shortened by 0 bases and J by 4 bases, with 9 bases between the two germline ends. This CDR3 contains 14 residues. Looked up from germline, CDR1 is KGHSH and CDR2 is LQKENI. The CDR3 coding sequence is TGTGCCAGCTCACCACCGATGCCCCGCACTGAAGCTTTCTTT. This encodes CASSPPMPRTEAFF.

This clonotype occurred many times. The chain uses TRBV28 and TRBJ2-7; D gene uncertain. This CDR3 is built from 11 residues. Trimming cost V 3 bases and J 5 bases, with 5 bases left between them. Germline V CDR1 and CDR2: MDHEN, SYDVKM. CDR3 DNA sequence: TGTGCCAGCAGTTTTCAACACGAGCAGTACTTC. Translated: CASSFQHEQYF. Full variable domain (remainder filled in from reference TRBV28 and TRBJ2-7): DVKVTQSSRYLVKRTGEKVFLECVQDMDHENMFWYRQDPGLGLRLIYFSYDVKMKEKGDIPEGYSVSREKKERFSLILESASTNQTSMYLCASSFQHEQYFGPGTRLTVT.

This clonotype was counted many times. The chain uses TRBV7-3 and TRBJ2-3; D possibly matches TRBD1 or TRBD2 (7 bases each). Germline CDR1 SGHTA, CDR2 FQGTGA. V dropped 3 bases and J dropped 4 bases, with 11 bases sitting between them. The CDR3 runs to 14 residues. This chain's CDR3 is CASSLGGGPDTQYF. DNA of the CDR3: TGTGCCAGCAGCTTGGGAGGGGGCCCAGATACGCAGTATTTT.

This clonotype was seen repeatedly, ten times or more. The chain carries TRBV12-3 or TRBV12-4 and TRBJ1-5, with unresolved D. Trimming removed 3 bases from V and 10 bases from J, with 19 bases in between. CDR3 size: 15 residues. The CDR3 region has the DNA TGTGCCAGCAGTTTTATGGGTCCTCGGACCAAACCCCAGCATTTT. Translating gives CASSFMGPRTKPQHF.

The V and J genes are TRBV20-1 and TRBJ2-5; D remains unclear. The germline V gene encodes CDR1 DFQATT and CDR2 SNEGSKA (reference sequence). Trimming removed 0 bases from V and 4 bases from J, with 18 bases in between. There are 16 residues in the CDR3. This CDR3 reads CSARDRRDRIPETQYF. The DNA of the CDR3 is TGCAGTGCTAGAGACAGGCGAGATCGAATCCCAGAGACCCAGTACTTC.

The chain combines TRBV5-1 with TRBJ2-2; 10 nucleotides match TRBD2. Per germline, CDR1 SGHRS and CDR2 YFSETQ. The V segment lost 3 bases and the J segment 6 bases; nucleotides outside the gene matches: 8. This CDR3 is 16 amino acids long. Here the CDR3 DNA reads TGCGCCAGCAGCTCGGGACTAGCGATGCACGCCGGGGAGCTGTTTTTT. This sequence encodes CASSSGLAMHAGELFF.

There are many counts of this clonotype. The CDR3 reads CASSPRGTTNEKLFF. The DNA for the CDR3 is TGTGCCAGCTCACCCCGCGGGACAACTAATGAAAAACTGTTTTTT. This chain joins TRBV18 and TRBJ1-4; D gene uncertain. This CDR3 is built from 15 residues. Per germline, CDR1 KGHSH and CDR2 LQKENI. Trimming cost V 3 bases and J 0 bases, with 8 bases left between them.

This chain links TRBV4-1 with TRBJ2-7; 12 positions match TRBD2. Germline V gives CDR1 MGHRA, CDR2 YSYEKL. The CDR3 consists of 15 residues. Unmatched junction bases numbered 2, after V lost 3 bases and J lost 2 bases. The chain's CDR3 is CASSQGLAGTYEQYF. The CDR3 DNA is TGCGCCAGCAGCCAGGGACTAGCGGGCACCTACGAGCAGTACTTC.

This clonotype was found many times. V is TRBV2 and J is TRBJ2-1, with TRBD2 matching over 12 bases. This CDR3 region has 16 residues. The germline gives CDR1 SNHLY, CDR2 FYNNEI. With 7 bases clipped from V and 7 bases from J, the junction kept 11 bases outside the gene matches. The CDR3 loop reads CASKNTLAGGNNEQFF. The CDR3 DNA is TGTGCCAGCAAGAACACCCTAGCGGGAGGGAATAATGAGCAGTTCTTC.

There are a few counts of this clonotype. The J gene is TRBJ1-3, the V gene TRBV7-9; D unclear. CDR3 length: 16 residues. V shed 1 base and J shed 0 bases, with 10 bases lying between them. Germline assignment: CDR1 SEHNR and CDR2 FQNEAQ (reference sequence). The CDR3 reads CASSLEGALSGNTIYF. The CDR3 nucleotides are TGTGCCAGCAGCTTAGAGGGTGCCCTCTCTGGAAACACCATATATTTT.

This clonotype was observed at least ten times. The CDR3 loop reads CASSEAGQGTLYPEAFF. The CDR3 DNA is TGTGCCAGCAGTGAAGCTGGACAGGGGACCCTGTACCCTGAAGCTTTCTTT. The V gene is TRBV2, the J gene TRBJ1-1; 9 positions match TRBD1. The CDR3 consists of 17 residues. J lost 6 bases, V lost 0 bases, and 11 bases had no gene match. The germline V gene has CDR1 SNHLY and CDR2 FYNNEI.

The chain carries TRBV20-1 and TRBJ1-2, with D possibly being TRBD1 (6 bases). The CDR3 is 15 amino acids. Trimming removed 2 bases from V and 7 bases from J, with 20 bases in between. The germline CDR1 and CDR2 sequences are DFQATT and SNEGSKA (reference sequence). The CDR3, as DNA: TGCAGTGCTAGACAGGGTGCGACTGAGGGGGGTGGCTACACCTTC. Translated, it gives CSARQGATEGGGYTF.

As DNA, the CDR3 is TGTGCCAGCAGCTTGACTCCCTCGGGGGTGGGCTACAATGAGCAGTTCTTC. This translates into CASSLTPSGVGYNEQFF. The chain carries TRBV5-6 and TRBJ2-1; D may be TRBD2 (6 bases). Trimming removed 1 base at V and 3 bases at J, with 17 bases between. The CDR3 spans 17 residues. Germline V CDR1 and CDR2: SGHDT, YYEEEE.

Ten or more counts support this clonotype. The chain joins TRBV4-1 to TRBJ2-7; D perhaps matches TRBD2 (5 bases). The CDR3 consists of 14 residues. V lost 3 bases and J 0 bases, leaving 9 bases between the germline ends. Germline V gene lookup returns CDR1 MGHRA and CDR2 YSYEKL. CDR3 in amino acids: CASSQREGSYEQYF. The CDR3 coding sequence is TGCGCCAGCAGCCAGAGGGAAGGCTCCTACGAGCAGTACTTC.

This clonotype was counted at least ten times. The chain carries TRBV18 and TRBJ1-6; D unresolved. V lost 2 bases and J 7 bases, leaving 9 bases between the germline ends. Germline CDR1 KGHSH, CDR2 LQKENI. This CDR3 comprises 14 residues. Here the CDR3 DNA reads TGTGCCAGCTCACCAGGAAGTGACAATTCACCCCTCCACTTT. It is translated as CASSPGSDNSPLHF. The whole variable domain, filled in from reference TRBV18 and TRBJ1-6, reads NAGVMQNPRHLVRRRGQEARLRCSPMKGHSHVYWYRQLPEEGLKFMVYLQKENIIDESGMPKERFSAEFPKEGPSILRIQQVVRGDSAAYFCASSPGSDNSPLHFGNGTRLTVT.

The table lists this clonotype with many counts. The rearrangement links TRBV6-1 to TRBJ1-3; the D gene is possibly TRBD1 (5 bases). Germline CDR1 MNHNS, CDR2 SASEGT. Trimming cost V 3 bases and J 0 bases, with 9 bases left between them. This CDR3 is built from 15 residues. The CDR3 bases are TGTGCCAGCAGTGAGGGACCGCTCTCTGGAAACACCATATATTTT. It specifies CASSEGPLSGNTIYF.

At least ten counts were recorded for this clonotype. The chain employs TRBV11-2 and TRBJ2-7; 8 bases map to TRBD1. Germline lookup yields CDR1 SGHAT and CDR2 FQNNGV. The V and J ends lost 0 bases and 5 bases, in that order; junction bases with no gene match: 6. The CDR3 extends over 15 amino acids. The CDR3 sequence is CASSLDWDRSDEQYF. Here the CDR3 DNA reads TGTGCCAGCAGCTTAGATTGGGACAGGTCTGACGAGCAGTACTTC.